The 24 T cell receptor beta chains given below trace back to one sample, sequenced in a study of T cells in Graves' hyperthyroidism and ophthalmopathy. It was RNA transcripts that yielded the amplified TCR beta CDR3 regions. The TCR CDR3 first-round RT-PCR relied on the HTBI primer set. TCRdb reprocessed the multiplex PCR reads via MiXCR and lists one record per CDR3 protein. The table includes about 700,000 distinct CDR3 sequences, over 40% detected once. The specimen was peripheral blood or thyroid tissue (not recorded which). The receptor set was obtained from an adult man with Graves' disease, either hyperthyroidism or ophthalmopathy (not recorded which).

This clonotype was detected ten times or more. For the CDR3, the DNA is TGTGCCAGCATGAGATACGAGCAGTACTTC. Translated, it gives CASMRYEQYF. The genes are TRBV2 and TRBJ2-7; the D is unclear. Trimming removed 7 bases at V and 4 bases at J, with 5 bases between. CDR1 SNHLY and CDR2 FYNNEI come from the germline V gene. CDR3 length equals 10 residues.

The chain carries TRBV10-2 and TRBJ1-4, with D maybe TRBD1 (5 bases). The length of the CDR3 is 13 residues. Germline CDR1 WSHSY, CDR2 SAAADI. The germline V and J ends were trimmed by 1 base and 7 bases, with 7 bases remaining between them. CDR3 in amino acids: CASSEFGTEKLFF. CDR3 nucleotides: TGCGCCAGCAGTGAGTTCGGGACTGAAAAACTGTTTTTT.

Details on this clonotype: One base away lies a much larger clone, so this may be a sequencing read error. V usage is TRBV7-3 and J usage is TRBJ2-7; D possibly corresponds to TRBD2 (6 bases). The V gene's germline CDR1 is SGHTA and CDR2 FQGTGA. The CDR3 contains 12 residues. The CDR3 DNA is TGTGCCAGCAGCTTAAGCGGGGACGAGCGGTACTTC. As protein: CASSLSGDERYF.

The rearrangement links TRBV24-1 to TRBJ1-5, with D perhaps matching TRBD1 (6 bases). V dropped 4 bases and J dropped 6 bases, with 15 bases sitting between them. CDR1 and CDR2 from the germline V gene are KGHDR and SFDVKD. This CDR3 has 15 amino acids. In DNA, the CDR3 is TGTGCCACCAGTGACAGCCTGAGGGGGGCTCAGCCCCAGCATTTT. It is translated as CATSDSLRGAQPQHF.

This clonotype has more than one count but fewer than ten. V usage is TRBV20-1 and J usage is TRBJ2-7; a possible D gene is TRBD2 (6 bases). Germline V gives CDR1 DFQATT, CDR2 SNEGSKA (reference sequence). This CDR3 contains 17 residues. V was pared by 0 bases and J by 0 bases, with 18 bases between. CDR3 bases: TGCAGTGCTAGAGATCTAGCGACCCCCCTCAGCTCCTACGAGCAGTACTTC. Translating it yields CSARDLATPLSSYEQYF.

As regards this clonotype: A much bigger clone sits one base away, suggesting this may be a read error. The chain is built from TRBV27 and TRBJ1-5; perhaps TRBD1 as D (6 bases). The germline gives CDR1 MNHEY, CDR2 SMNVEV (reference sequence). V dropped 6 bases and J dropped 3 bases, with 15 bases sitting between them. CDR3 length: 15 amino acids. CDR3 amino acids: CASSPGAGFNQPQHF. DNA of the CDR3: TGTGCCAGCAGCCCAGGGGCAGGATTCAATCAGCCCCAGCATTTT.

The rearrangement links TRBV25-1 to TRBJ1-4; 7 nucleotides match TRBD1. CDR1 is MGHDK, CDR2 SYGVNS, per germline. V shed 2 bases and J 8 bases; nucleotides not matched to a gene: 11. The CDR3 is 16 residues long. In DNA form, the CDR3 reads TGTGCCAGCAGTGAAAGGACAGGACAGCATACCGAAAAACTGTTTTTT. Residues: CASSERTGQHTEKLFF.

The V gene is TRBV2, the J gene TRBJ1-4, with D uncertain. Trimming cost V 3 bases and J 7 bases, with 12 bases left between them. CDR1 SNHLY and CDR2 FYNNEI come from the germline V gene. The CDR3 consists of 14 residues. CDR3 in DNA: TGTGCCAGCAGTGAGGGAGGAGCGGTTGAAAAACTGTTTTTT. Residues: CASSEGGAVEKLFF.

This clonotype was counted a few times. The V gene is TRBV7-3, the J gene TRBJ1-1; a possible D gene is TRBD1 (6 bases). Per the germline V gene, CDR1 is SGHTA and CDR2 is FQGTGA. The germline V and J ends were trimmed by 5 bases and 6 bases, with 13 bases remaining between them. CDR3 size: 13 residues. The DNA for the CDR3 is TGTGCCAGCAGCAAAGACAGGAAAGCTGAAGCTTTCTTT. Translating gives CASSKDRKAEAFF.

The chain uses TRBV2 and TRBJ2-7, with 10 positions matching TRBD2. Trimming took 4 bases from V and 1 from J; bases not matched to a gene: 4. Germline lookup yields CDR1 SNHLY and CDR2 FYNNEI. This CDR3 has 15 amino acids. CDR3 sequence reads: CASSGLAGESYEQYF. CDR3 bases: TGTGCCAGCAGTGGACTAGCGGGTGAATCCTACGAGCAGTACTTC.

This clonotype was found a few times. The chain combines TRBV12-3 or TRBV12-4 with TRBJ1-1, with TRBD1 matching over 9 bases. The V segment lost 4 bases and the J segment 8 bases; nucleotides outside the gene matches: 5. The CDR3 covers 13 residues. The CDR3 protein is CASSSPGQGEAFF. The CDR3 region has the DNA TGTGCCAGCAGTTCGCCGGGACAGGGCGAAGCTTTCTTT.

The chain couples TRBV7-9 to TRBJ2-7, with 10 bases identical to TRBD1. CDR1 is SEHNR, CDR2 FQNEAQ, per germline (reference sequence). This CDR3 contains 14 residues. Trimming cost V 6 bases and J 6 bases; bases outside gene matches: 8. CDR3 in DNA: TGTGCCAGCAGTACCGGGACAGGGGCTGGCGAGCAGTACTTC. Amino acids: CASSTGTGAGEQYF.

This clonotype was observed at least ten times. Here the CDR3 DNA reads TGTGCCAGCACGGGCAGGGGGTACGAGCAGTACTTC. Protein product: CASTGRGYEQYF. This chain joins TRBV2 and TRBJ2-7; TRBD1 matches at 7 bases. The CDR3 is 12 amino acids. CDR1 and CDR2 from the germline V gene are SNHLY and FYNNEI. The trim removed 7 bases at V and 4 bases at J, leaving 4 bases unmatched.

V and J are TRBV25-1 and TRBJ1-2; D unclear. Per germline, CDR1 MGHDK and CDR2 SYGVNS. This CDR3 is built from 13 residues. Between the trimmed V and J ends, which lost 5 bases and 6 bases, there was a span of 13 bases. The CDR3 sequence is CASSLSGEDGYTF. Written as DNA, the CDR3 is TGTGCCAGCAGTTTATCGGGAGAGGATGGCTACACCTTC.

The genes are TRBV25-1 and TRBJ1-4; no clear D. Germline V gene lookup returns CDR1 MGHDK and CDR2 SYGVNS. V lost 8 bases and J 0 bases, leaving 7 bases between the germline ends. The length of the CDR3 is 13 residues. The CDR3 DNA is TGTGCCAGCCCCGGTGCAACTAATGAAAAACTGTTTTTT. This sequence encodes CASPGATNEKLFF. Combining the CDR3 with reference TRBV25-1 and TRBJ1-4 gives the whole variable domain EADIYQTPRYLVIGTGKKITLECSQTMGHDKMYWYQQDPGMELHLIHYSYGVNSTEKGDLSSESTVSRIRTEHFPLTLESARPSHTSQYLCASPGATNEKLFFGSGTQLSVL.

V gene TRBV29-1 combines with J gene TRBJ1-2; weak D call: TRBD1 (6 bases). The CDR3 totals 11 residues. Per the germline V gene, CDR1 is SQVTM and CDR2 is ANQGSEA. Trimming pared 4 bases from V and 8 bases from J, leaving 11 bases between. CDR3 in amino acids: CSVGRGGGYTF. The CDR3, as DNA: TGCAGCGTTGGCAGGGGAGGAGGCTACACCTTC.

Many counts were recorded for this clonotype. This chain uses TRBV9 with TRBJ1-6; perhaps TRBD1 as D (6 bases). This CDR3 is built from 14 residues. Germline V CDR1 and CDR2: SGDLS, YYNGEE. Deletions cut 3 bases from V and 9 bases from J, with 13 bases between. Written as DNA, the CDR3 is TGTGCCAGCAGCGCCGGAGGGGGAGTTTCACCCCTCCACTTT. It is translated as CASSAGGGVSPLHF.

At least ten counts were recorded for this clonotype. The CDR3 DNA reads as TGCAGCGTTGAAGGACGGACCATGAACACTGAAGCTTTCTTT. This translates into CSVEGRTMNTEAFF. The rearrangement links TRBV29-1 to TRBJ1-1; no reliable D call. The CDR3 extends over 14 amino acids. Germline CDR1 is SQVTM and CDR2 is ANQGSEA. V was clipped by 1 base and J by 0 bases, with 9 bases between them.

V usage is TRBV7-9 and J usage is TRBJ1-1, with D hard to call. The CDR3 is 11 amino acids. Looked up from germline, CDR1 is SEHNR and CDR2 is FQNEAQ (reference sequence). V was shortened by 7 bases and J by 4 bases, with 7 bases between the two germline ends. The DNA of the CDR3 is TGTGCCAGCACCCTAATCACTGAAGCTTTCTTT. This codes for CASTLITEAFF.

This clonotype was seen a few times. J is TRBJ2-7 and V is TRBV6-2 or TRBV6-3; D unresolved. V lost 4 bases and J lost 2, with 6 bases in between. CDR3 length equals 12 residues. The germline V gene has CDR1 MNHEY and CDR2 SVGEGT. CDR3 residues: CASSSRAYEQYF. In DNA form, the CDR3 reads TGTGCCAGCAGTTCCCGTGCCTACGAGCAGTACTTC.

The genes are TRBV29-1 and TRBJ1-4; 10 positions match TRBD1. Trimming took 3 bases from V and 5 from J; bases not matched to a gene: 0. The germline gives CDR1 SQVTM, CDR2 ANQGSEA. The CDR3 sequence is 13 residues long. DNA for the CDR3: TGCAGCGTTGAGGGACAGGGGAATGAAAAACTGTTTTTT. Translation gives CSVEGQGNEKLFF.

CDR3 DNA sequence: TGTGCCAGCAGCCAACTGAGGACCGGAAACACCATATATTTT. Translated: CASSQLRTGNTIYF. The chain joins TRBV14 to TRBJ1-3; D not certain. Germline CDR1 is SGHDN and CDR2 is FVKESK. The V and J ends lost 2 bases and 4 bases respectively, with 9 bases between them. The CDR3 spans 14 residues.

This clonotype was seen repeatedly, ten times or more. The rearrangement links TRBV7-8 to TRBJ2-7, with D perhaps TRBD2 (6 bases). V was shortened by 3 bases and J by 5 bases, with 14 bases between the two germline ends. The CDR3 is 14 residues long. CDR1 is SGHVS, CDR2 FQNEAQ, per germline. CDR3 in DNA: TGTGCCAGCAGCTTCGGGTACGGGAGTGACGAGCAGTACTTC. Translated, it gives CASSFGYGSDEQYF.

CDR3 sequence: CATSEIMGGDTGELFF. DNA of the CDR3: TGTGCCACCAGTGAGATTATGGGAGGGGACACCGGGGAGCTGTTTTTT. The chain combines TRBV24-1 with TRBJ2-2, with 7 bases fitting TRBD2. This CDR3 is built from 16 residues. Germline assignment: CDR1 KGHDR and CDR2 SFDVKD. Trimming removed 4 bases from V and 3 bases from J; junction bases left unmatched: 7.